The clone carrying this TCR beta chain was detected many times. The antigen remains unidentified. The entry originates in a study of identical twins. Broader study findings: Out-of-frame alpha sequences shared between twins exhibited an excess of low generation probability. Insertions were reduced in abundant cord blood beta clonotypes but not in memory repertoires. There was more out-of-frame TCR alpha sharing in monozygotic twins than models estimated.

Template switching, a step in the protocol, added a universal primer site, and cDNA carried unique molecular identifiers. Via MiXCR, TCRdb re-called the 5' RACE reads, giving one row per CDR3 protein. The data contain about 200,000 distinct CDR3 sequences, approximately 10% of them singletons. Germline V gene data show CDR1 as DFQATT and CDR2 as SNEGSKA (reference sequence). V gave up 6 bases and J gave up 2 bases; unmatched junction bases: 5. The CDR3 contains 13 residues. The clonotype was recovered from a man aged 45-65 years in good health. The V and J genes are TRBV20-1 and TRBJ2-3; 7 bases map to TRBD2. Material: memory T cells sorted from blood. Here the CDR3 DNA reads TGCAGTGCAACGGGGGGTACCACAGATACGCAGTATTTT. Its protein product is CSATGGTTDTQYF.